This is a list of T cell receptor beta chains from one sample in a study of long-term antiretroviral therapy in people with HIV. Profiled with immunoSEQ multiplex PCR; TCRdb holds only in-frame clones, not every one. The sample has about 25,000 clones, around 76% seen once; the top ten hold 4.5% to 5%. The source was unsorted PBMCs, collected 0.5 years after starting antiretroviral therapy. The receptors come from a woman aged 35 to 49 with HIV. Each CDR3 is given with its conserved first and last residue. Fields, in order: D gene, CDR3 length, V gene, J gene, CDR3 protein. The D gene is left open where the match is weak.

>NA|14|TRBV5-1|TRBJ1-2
CASSDPDVNYGYTF
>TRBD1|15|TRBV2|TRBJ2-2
CATSIQGVQTGELFF
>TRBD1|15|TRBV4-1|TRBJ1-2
CASSKGTGNDYGYTF
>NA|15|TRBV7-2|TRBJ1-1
CASSRRDGGGTEAFF
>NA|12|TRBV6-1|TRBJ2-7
CASRDGAGEQYF
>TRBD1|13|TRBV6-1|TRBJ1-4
CASSETGVEKLFF
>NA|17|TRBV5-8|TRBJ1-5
CASSFLRETISNQPQHF
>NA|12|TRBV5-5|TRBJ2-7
CASSLYDDEQYF
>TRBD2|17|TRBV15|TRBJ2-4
CATSRDNGGGWLGIQYF
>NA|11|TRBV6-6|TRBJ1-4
CASSASEKLFF
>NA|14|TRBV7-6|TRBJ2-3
CASSLGSSTDTQYF
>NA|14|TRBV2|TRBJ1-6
CASTPEPHNSPLHF
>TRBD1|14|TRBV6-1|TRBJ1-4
CASSWDRRSEKLFF
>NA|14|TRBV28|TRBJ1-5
CASTTYRLNQPQHF
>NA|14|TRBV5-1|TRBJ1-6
CASSFGGDGSPLHF
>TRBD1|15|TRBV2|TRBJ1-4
CASRTDRAANEKLFF
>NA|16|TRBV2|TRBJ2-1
CASSETGGSSYNEQFF
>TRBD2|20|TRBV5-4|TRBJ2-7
CASSTHRLDLAGGLGYEQYF
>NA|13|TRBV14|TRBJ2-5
CASSQARDGTQYF
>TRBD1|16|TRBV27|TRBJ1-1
CASSYRQGLWNTEAFF
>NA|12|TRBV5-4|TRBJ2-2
CASSSYTGELFF
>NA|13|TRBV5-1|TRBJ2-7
CASSPSGVYEQYF